This T cell receptor (beta chain) appears in the sequencing data of a study of blood T cell repertoires in COVID-19. Study-level background: Sources were T cells, B-cell-depleted T cells, or PBMCs; the material itself was cDNA or gDNA.

As handled by the study authors: Reference gene primer amplification gave nucleated cell count estimates. Profiled with immunoSEQ multiplex PCR; TCRdb holds only in-frame clones, not every one. Clonal size and the V and J genes are those of that table, whereas D and trimming came from the DNA. Of 51,000 or so clones listed, about four fifths are singletons. V was shortened by 5 bases and J by 8 bases, with 16 bases between the two germline ends. There are 14 residues in the CDR3. Per the germline V gene, CDR1 is KGHSH and CDR2 is LQKENI. The V call is TRBV18, the J call TRBJ2-4; the D gene is possibly TRBD1 (6 bases). The specimen sequenced was peripheral blood. The TCR sequence derives from a man aged 65 to 85 with active COVID-19. The CDR3 DNA reads as TGTGCCAGCTCAGATCAGGGGCAGGCGGACATTCAGTACTTC. Amino acid sequence: CASSDQGQADIQYF. The full variable domain, in which reference TRBV18 and TRBJ2-4 provide the parts outside the CDR3, is NAGVMQNPRHLVRRRGQEARLRCSPMKGHSHVYWYRQLPEEGLKFMVYLQKENIIDESGMPKERFSAEFPKEGPSILRIQQVVRGDSAAYFCASSDQGQADIQYFGAGTRLSVL.